A selection of T cell receptor beta chains follows, all from one sample in a study of blood T cell repertoires in COVID-19. Profiled with immunoSEQ multiplex PCR; TCRdb holds only in-frame clones, not every one. The sample holds approximately 260,000 clones, 70% to 90% seen once. The material sequenced was peripheral blood. The receptors stem from a man between 18 and 35 years old with active or convalescent COVID-19. Each CDR3 is given with its conserved first and last residue. D genes are given only for firm matches. Only part of the rows carry a size: once, few, many, or a class if the clone is expanded.

TRBJ2-2	-	TRBV28	-	CASVTEENTGELFF	TGTGCCAGCGTTACCGAGGAGAACACCGGGGAGCTGTTTTTT
TRBJ1-1	-	TRBV7-3	-	CASSFSESTEAFF	TGTGCCAGCAGCTTTAGTGAGTCCACTGAAGCTTTCTTT
TRBJ1-5	-	TRBV28	-	CASIDQERDSNQPQHF	TGTGCCAGCATCGACCAGGAGCGGGATAGCAATCAGCCCCAGCATTTT
TRBJ1-2	-	TRBV5-1	-	CASSLGQSYGYTF	TGCGCCAGCAGCTTGGGACAGAGCTATGGCTACACCTTC
TRBJ2-1	-	TRBV5-1	TRBD2	CASSLASGGAREQFF	TGCGCCAGCAGCTTGGCAAGCGGGGGGGCCAGGGAGCAGTTCTTC
TRBJ1-2	-	TRBV14	-	CASSQDYPGLGYTF	TGTGCCAGCAGCCAAGATTACCCGGGACTTGGCTACACCTTC
TRBJ2-1	-	TRBV2	TRBD1	CASSDGDSGYNEQFF	TGTGCCAGCAGTGACGGGGACAGTGGGTACAATGAGCAGTTCTTC
TRBJ2-5	-	TRBV5-1	-	CASTKSRGGSEGPETQYF	TGCGCCAGCACCAAATCCCGCGGGGGCTCCGAGGGGCCAGAGACCCAGTACTTC
TRBJ2-7	-	TRBV9	TRBD1	CASSVGQGPYEQYF	TGTGCCAGCAGCGTAGGACAGGGTCCCTACGAGCAGTACTTC
TRBJ2-1	-	TRBV9	TRBD2	CASSAGGGGGNEQFF	TGTGCCAGCAGCGCCGGAGGTGGGGGGGGAAATGAGCAGTTCTTC
TRBJ2-1	-	TRBV9	TRBD2	CASSRLAEQFF	TGTGCCAGCAGCCGACTAGCGGAGCAGTTCTTC
TRBJ2-4	-	TRBV6-2/TRBV6-3	-	CASSYSGGGWNIQYF	TGTGCCAGCAGTTACTCGGGAGGGGGGTGGAACATTCAGTACTTC
TRBJ2-1	-	TRBV29-1	-	CSVALANEQFF	TGCAGCGTTGCCCTAGCAAATGAGCAGTTCTTC
TRBJ1-6	-	TRBV18	TRBD1	CASSPPGQGVGGNSPLHF	TGTGCCAGCTCACCTCCGGGACAGGGGGTTGGGGGGAATTCACCCCTCCACTTT
TRBJ1-2	-	TRBV2	TRBD1	CASRATTGDYGYTF	TGTGCCAGCAGGGCCACGACAGGGGACTATGGCTACACCTTC
TRBJ1-4	few	TRBV28	-	CASRGSQGYRRF	TGTGCCAGCAGGGGCTCCCAGGGGTATAGGCGTTTT
TRBJ2-5	-	TRBV4-1	-	CASSQGHSQETQYF	TGCGCCAGCAGCCAAGGACATTCACAAGAGACCCAGTACTTC
TRBJ1-2	-	TRBV6-5	TRBD1	CASRETGVDGYTF	TGTGCCAGCAGGGAGACAGGGGTGGATGGCTACACCTTC
TRBJ1-5	-	TRBV24-1	TRBD1	CATSRAGTGDNQPQHF	TGTGCCACCAGCCGCGCCGGGACAGGGGATAATCAGCCCCAGCATTTT
TRBJ2-7	-	TRBV6-1	TRBD1	CASSEVRRGSNEQYF	TGTGCCAGCAGTGAAGTCCGCAGGGGGAGCAACGAGCAGTACTTC
TRBJ1-4	-	TRBV28	-	CASSWSGGEKLFF	TGTGCCAGCAGTTGGTCAGGAGGGGAAAAACTGTTTTTT
TRBJ2-5	-	TRBV21-1	-	CASSKEEAETQYF	TGTGCCAGCAGCAAAGAGGAGGCGGAGACCCAGTACTTC
TRBJ2-3	-	TRBV3-1/TRBV3-2	-	CASSQERRRLDTQYF	TGTGCCAGCAGCCAAGAACGACGGCGGCTAGATACGCAGTATTTT
TRBJ1-1	-	TRBV9	TRBD1	CASSPRQGEPAEAFF	TGTGCCAGCAGCCCTAGACAGGGAGAGCCGGCTGAAGCTTTCTTT
TRBJ1-2	-	TRBV28	TRBD1	CASRDRDYGYTF	TGTGCCAGCAGGGACAGGGACTATGGCTACACCTTC
TRBJ2-7	once	TRBV2	TRBD2	CASSEGQTGGEQYF	TGTGCCAGCAGTGAAGGGCAGACGGGGGGAGAGCAGTACTTC
TRBJ2-1	-	TRBV5-6	-	CASSLAARGHNNEQFF	TGTGCCAGCAGCTTGGCAGCGCGAGGGCATAACAATGAGCAGTTCTTC
TRBJ1-1	-	TRBV29-1	-	CSVLTGPRGAFF	TGCAGCGTCTTGACAGGTCCGAGGGGAGCTTTCTTT
TRBJ1-1	-	TRBV28	-	CASNPGHNTEAFF	TGTGCCAGCAACCCGGGACACAACACTGAAGCTTTCTTT
TRBJ2-7	-	TRBV21-1	-	CASSKEGTGISPYEQYF	TGTGCCAGCAGCAAAGAAGGGACAGGAATTTCACCCTACGAGCAGTACTTC
TRBJ1-2	-	TRBV24-1	TRBD1	CATSDYRGENYGYTF	TGTGCCACCAGTGATTACAGGGGGGAGAACTATGGCTACACCTTC
TRBJ2-3	many	TRBV4-2	TRBD2	CASSETSGSVDTQYF	TGTGCCAGCAGTGAGACTAGCGGGAGTGTAGATACGCAGTATTTT
TRBJ1-2	-	TRBV9	TRBD1	CASSVAGGYGYTF	TGTGCCAGCAGCGTAGCAGGGGGCTATGGCTACACCTTC
TRBJ2-7	few	TRBV27	TRBD2	CASSGWEGSYEQYF	TGTGCCAGCAGTGGCTGGGAGGGTTCCTACGAGCAGTACTTC
TRBJ1-1	-	TRBV19	TRBD1	CASSTLQDRVSEAFF	TGTGCCAGTAGTACGTTACAGGACAGGGTATCAGAAGCTTTCTTT
TRBJ2-1	-	TRBV29-1	-	CSSESGLGNEQFF	TGCAGCTCAGAAAGCGGGTTGGGTAATGAGCAGTTCTTC
TRBJ2-7	-	TRBV24-1	TRBD2	CAVRAGGTPHEQYF	TGTGCCGTTCGAGCGGGAGGGACCCCTCACGAGCAGTACTTC
TRBJ1-6	-	TRBV30	-	CAWSIGGGSPLHF	TGTGCCTGGAGTATCGGGGGGGGTTCACCCCTCCACTTT
TRBJ2-5	once	TRBV6-5	TRBD1	CASSPTGQGLKTQYF	TGTGCCAGCAGTCCAACCGGACAGGGTTTGAAGACCCAGTACTTC
TRBJ2-1	-	TRBV7-3	TRBD1	CASSFGQGEYNEQFF	TGTGCCAGCAGCTTTGGCCAGGGGGAATACAATGAGCAGTTCTTC
TRBJ2-7	-	TRBV14	-	CASSASRLHEQYF	TGTGCCAGCAGCGCGAGCAGGTTACACGAGCAGTACTTC
TRBJ2-2	-	TRBV15	TRBD2	CATSKRGNTGELFF	TGTGCCACCAGCAAGCGGGGGAACACCGGGGAGCTGTTTTTT
TRBJ1-2	-	TRBV6-5	-	CASRTGDYGYTF	TGTGCCAGCAGGACAGGCGACTATGGCTACACCTTC
TRBJ2-1	-	TRBV5-1	TRBD2	CASSFRTSGMGSYNEQFF	TGCGCCAGCAGCTTCAGGACTAGCGGGATGGGCTCATACAATGAGCAGTTCTTC
TRBJ2-7	once	TRBV28	-	CAAGLSYEQYF	TGTGCCGCCGGACTCTCCTACGAGCAGTACTTC
TRBJ2-5	-	TRBV9	-	CASSYGETQYF	TGTGCCAGCTCATACGGGGAGACCCAGTACTTC
TRBJ2-1	-	TRBV19	-	CASSDRDEQFF	TGTGCCAGTAGTGACCGGGATGAGCAGTTCTTC
TRBJ2-7	-	TRBV3-1/TRBV3-2	-	CASRVRGTYEQYF	TGTGCCAGCAGGGTAAGAGGGACCTACGAGCAGTACTTC
TRBJ2-5	many	TRBV12-2	-	CASRQIPQYF	TGTGCAAGTCGTCAAATCCCCCAGTACTTC